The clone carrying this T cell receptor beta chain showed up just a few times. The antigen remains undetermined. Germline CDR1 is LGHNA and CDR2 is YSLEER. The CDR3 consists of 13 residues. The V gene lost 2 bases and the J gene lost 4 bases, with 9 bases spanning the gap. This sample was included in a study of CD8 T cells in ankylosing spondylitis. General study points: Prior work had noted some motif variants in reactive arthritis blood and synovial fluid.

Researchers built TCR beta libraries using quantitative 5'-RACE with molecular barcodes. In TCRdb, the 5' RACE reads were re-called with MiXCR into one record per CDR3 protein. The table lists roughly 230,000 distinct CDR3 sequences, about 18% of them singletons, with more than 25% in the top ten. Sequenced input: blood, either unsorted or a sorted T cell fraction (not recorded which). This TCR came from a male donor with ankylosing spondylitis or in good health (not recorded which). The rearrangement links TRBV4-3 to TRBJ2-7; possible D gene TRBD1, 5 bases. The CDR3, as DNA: TGCGCCAGCAGCCAAAGCCCAGGGTACGAGCAGTACTTC. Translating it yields CASSQSPGYEQYF.